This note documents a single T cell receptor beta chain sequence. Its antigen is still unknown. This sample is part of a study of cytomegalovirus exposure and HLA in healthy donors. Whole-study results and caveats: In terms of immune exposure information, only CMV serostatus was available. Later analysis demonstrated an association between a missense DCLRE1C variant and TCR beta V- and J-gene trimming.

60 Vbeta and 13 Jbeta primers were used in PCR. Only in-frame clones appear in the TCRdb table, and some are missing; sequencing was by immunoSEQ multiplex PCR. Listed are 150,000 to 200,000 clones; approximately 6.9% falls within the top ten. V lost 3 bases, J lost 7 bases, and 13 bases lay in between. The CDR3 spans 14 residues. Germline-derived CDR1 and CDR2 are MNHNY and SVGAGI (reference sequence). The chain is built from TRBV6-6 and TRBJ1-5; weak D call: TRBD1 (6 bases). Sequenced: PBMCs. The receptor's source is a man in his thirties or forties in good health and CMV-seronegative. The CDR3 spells CASSYLDSGQPQHF. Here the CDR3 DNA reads TGTGCCAGCAGTTATTTGGACAGTGGACAGCCCCAGCATTTT.